The clone carrying this T cell receptor beta chain has a handful of counts. Its specificity is unknown. The data were obtained in a study of cytomegalovirus exposure and HLA in healthy donors. Study observations and caveats: TRBV6-2, TRBV6-3 and some other V segments were unresolvable in 87-base-pair reads. Beyond CMV serostatus, there was no information to go on about immune exposure. Based on reports, TCR beta sequences accurately predicted HLA-A and HLA-B alleles for most subjects. Several of the most significant clusters were apparently associated with common viral pathogens in a later analysis.

The V gene end was trimmed by 7 bases and the J gene end by 1 base; junction bases not matched to a gene: 28. Germline CDR1 and CDR2: SGHRS and YFSETQ. The CDR3 is 23 amino acids. PCR was performed using 60 Vbeta and 13 Jbeta primers. The table came from immunoSEQ multiplex PCR; TCRdb's copy has only in-frame clones and leaves some out. Of some 110,000 clones in the sample, approximately 75% are singletons; the top ten hold roughly 5%. This clonotype was sampled from a middle-aged man in good health and CMV-seropositive. The chain recombines TRBV5-1 with TRBJ2-4, with TRBD1 identical over 11 bases. Sequences were obtained from PBMCs. CDR3 sequence: CASPRDNPGRDRGLRTAKNIQYF. The CDR3 DNA reads TGCGCCAGCCCACGAGATAATCCTGGGCGGGACAGGGGGTTAAGGACGGCCAAAAACATTCAGTACTTC.